Below are 14 T cell receptor beta chains sequenced from a single sample in a study of cytomegalovirus exposure and HLA in healthy donors. This PCR relied on a set of 60 Vbeta primers and 13 Jbeta primers. Data came from immunoSEQ multiplex PCR; TCRdb stores just in-frame clones and leaves some out. This sample's table reports around 120,000 clones. The sequencing input was PBMCs. These receptor sequences come from a man aged 18 to 29 in good health and CMV-seronegative.

As for this clone: One end of the junction varies from germline; a read error may be responsible. The chain couples TRBV18 to TRBJ2-7; TRBD1 matches 10 bases. Per the germline V gene, CDR1 is KGHSH and CDR2 is LQKENI. This CDR3 spans 15 amino acids. DNA of the CDR3: TGTGCCAGCTCATCACCGACGGGACAGGGGTCCGAGCAGTACTTC. Translation gives CASSSPTGQGSEQYF.

V is TRBV6-5 and J is TRBJ1-5, with D uncertain. The CDR3 has 15 amino acids. The V gene's germline CDR1 is MNHEY and CDR2 SVGAGI. The germline V and J ends were trimmed by 0 bases and 4 bases, with 10 bases remaining between them. For the CDR3, the DNA is TGTGCCAGCAGTTACTCGACGGCAGGTAATCAGCCCCAGCATTTT. This encodes CASSYSTAGNQPQHF.

The gene calls are TRBV4-1 and TRBJ2-5, with 7 nucleotides matching TRBD2. The DNA end is more similar to TRBJ2-7, so the J call may be wrong. This CDR3 is 15 amino acids long. Germline values: CDR1 MGHRA, CDR2 YSYEKL. The CDR3 reads CASSARLAIYGEQYF. In nucleotides, the CDR3 is TGCGCCAGCAGCGCCAGACTAGCTATTTATGGCGAGCAGTACTTC.

The chain links TRBV28 to TRBJ1-2; 7 bases are a match to TRBD1. CDR3 length equals 15 residues. The germline gives CDR1 MDHEN, CDR2 SYDVKM. Trimming removed 2 bases from V and 8 bases from J; junction bases left unmatched: 11. The CDR3 sequence: CASSLIGTALRGYTF. Written as DNA, the CDR3 is TGTGCCAGCAGTTTAATCGGGACAGCCCTCCGGGGCTACACCTTC.

The V and J genes are TRBV29-1 and TRBJ2-1; 8 bases fit TRBD2. This CDR3 is built from 14 residues. The V gene end was trimmed by 4 bases and the J gene end by 8 bases; junction bases not matched to a gene: 10. Germline CDR1 SQVTM, CDR2 ANQGSEA. The CDR3, as DNA: TGCAGCGTTGGTGACGGGGGGGCGGTCGATGAGCAGTTCTTC. This gives the protein CSVGDGGAVDEQFF.

The V call is TRBV19, the J call TRBJ2-7; weak D call: TRBD2 (6 bases). With 6 bases removed from V and 4 bases from J, the gap between germline ends came to 16 bases. The CDR3 is 14 residues long. CDR1 and CDR2 (germline): LNHDA, SQIVND (reference sequence). CDR3 protein: CASSYGRTGYEQYF. CDR3 bases: TGTGCCAGTAGCTATGGGAGGACCGGGTACGAGCAGTACTTC.

The chain uses TRBV7-8 and TRBJ2-1; TRBD1 aligns across 7 bases. J lost 8 bases, V lost 1 base, and 8 bases had no gene match. CDR3 length: 15 residues. Looked up from germline, CDR1 is SGHVS and CDR2 is FQNEAQ. The CDR3 coding sequence is TGTGCCAGCAGCTTAGACAGGGGCCTCGGGGATGAGCAGTTCTTC. It codes for CASSLDRGLGDEQFF.

The chain couples TRBV27 to TRBJ1-5, with D perhaps TRBD1 (5 bases). Germline V gene lookup returns CDR1 MNHEY and CDR2 SMNVEV (reference sequence). Trimming pared 6 bases from V and 0 bases from J, leaving 12 bases between. The CDR3 has 15 residues. DNA of the CDR3: TGTGCCAGCAGCCACAACCAGGGTAGCAATCAGCCCCAGCATTTT. This encodes CASSHNQGSNQPQHF.

The CDR3: CASSRQGNQPQHF. The CDR3 region has the DNA TGTGCCAGCAGCCGACAGGGCAATCAGCCCCAGCATTTT. The gene calls are TRBV7-9 and TRBJ1-5, with D possibly matching TRBD1 (6 bases). Germline V gene data show CDR1 as SEHNR and CDR2 as FQNEAQ (reference sequence). V lost 5 bases and J 2 bases, leaving 7 bases between the germline ends. The CDR3 is 13 amino acids.

The chain combines TRBV28 with TRBJ2-7; D perhaps matches TRBD2 (5 bases). Germline V gene data show CDR1 as MDHEN and CDR2 as SYDVKM. The CDR3 has 12 amino acids. Between the trimmed V and J ends, which lost 7 bases and 6 bases, there was a span of 13 bases. The chain's CDR3 is CASTGGPFEQYF. In nucleotides, the CDR3 is TGTGCCAGCACCGGAGGACCTTTCGAGCAGTACTTC.

This chain uses TRBV6-5 with TRBJ2-7; 9 positions agree with TRBD1. This CDR3 is built from 14 residues. The V segment lost 5 bases and the J segment 5 bases; nucleotides outside the gene matches: 7. CDR1 and CDR2 (germline): MNHEY, SVGAGI. The CDR3 nucleotides read TGTGCCAGCAGTACCCGGACAGGGGTCCACGAGCAGTACTTC. Residues: CASSTRTGVHEQYF.

Here the CDR3 reads CASSPGQGTEAFF. In DNA form, the CDR3 reads TGTGCCAGCAGTCCGGGACAGGGGACTGAAGCTTTCTTT. The genes are TRBV6-5 and TRBJ1-1, with 10 nucleotides matching TRBD1. The CDR3 is 13 residues long. Losses at the gene ends were 5 bases for V and 5 bases for J; bases not matched to a gene: 2. Per the germline V gene, CDR1 is MNHEY and CDR2 is SVGAGI.

The chain uses TRBV30 and TRBJ1-2; TRBD1 matches at 11 bases. Per the germline V gene, CDR1 is GTSNPN and CDR2 is SVGIG (reference sequence). V lost 4 bases to trimming and J lost 3 bases; unmatched junction nucleotides: 7. The CDR3 consists of 15 residues. The CDR3 protein is CAWIVWTGGDYGYTF. Written as DNA, the CDR3 is TGTGCCTGGATAGTCTGGACAGGGGGCGACTATGGCTACACCTTC.

This rearrangement joins TRBV9 to TRBJ1-5; D is unresolved. V was trimmed by 0 bases and J by 4 bases, leaving 8 bases between them. The CDR3 contains 14 residues. Germline values: CDR1 SGDLS, CDR2 YYNGEE. CDR3 DNA sequence: TGTGCCAGCAGCGTAGGCCAGGATAATCAGCCCCAGCATTTT. Translated, it gives CASSVGQDNQPQHF. The variable domain in full, with the rest retrieved from reference TRBV9 and TRBJ1-5, is DSGVTQTPKHLITATGQRVTLRCSPRSGDLSVYWYQQSLDQGLQFLIQYYNGEERAKGNILERFSAQQFPDLHSELNLSSLELGDSALYFCASSVGQDNQPQHFGDGTRLSIL.